Following are 8 T cell receptor beta chains from one sample sequenced in a study of beta chain features in type 1 diabetes. The study reverse transcribed the entire isolated RNA, so it sequenced expressed TCRB transcripts. Using immunoSEQ multiplex PCR, the repertoire was profiled, and TCRdb retains in-frame clones only, with some absent. The table records around 500,000 clones, 10% to 12% of them present only once. Sequencing was carried out using naive CD4+ T cells from blood. Receptors originate from a young woman in good health.

CDR3 protein: CASSRDRGSDEQFF. The CDR3, as DNA: TGTGCCAGCAGCCGGGACAGGGGGTCCGATGAGCAGTTCTTC. The chain is built from TRBV9 and TRBJ2-1; the match to TRBD1 covers 11 bases. CDR1 SGDLS and CDR2 YYNGEE come from the germline V gene. Trimming took 4 bases from V and 8 from J; bases not matched to a gene: 5. This CDR3 comprises 14 residues. The full variable domain, its missing parts supplied by reference TRBV9 and TRBJ2-1, is DSGVTQTPKHLITATGQRVTLRCSPRSGDLSVYWYQQSLDQGLQFLIQYYNGEERAKGNILERFSAQQFPDLHSELNLSSLELGDSALYFCASSRDRGSDEQFFGPGTRLTVL.

DNA of the CDR3: TGTGCCAGCAGTTTAGGTTATGTTGTAGGACAGGGGTACACCTTC. The encoded protein is CASSLGYVVGQGYTF. The chain employs TRBV28 and TRBJ1-2; 9 nucleotides agree with TRBD1. J gave up 11 bases and V 2 bases, and 12 bases lay outside the gene matches. This CDR3 is 15 amino acids long. The V gene's germline CDR1 is MDHEN and CDR2 SYDVKM.

The chain couples TRBV9 to TRBJ2-1, with 8 bases that match TRBD1. The germline gives CDR1 SGDLS, CDR2 YYNGEE. The V and J ends lost 4 bases and 2 bases, in that order; junction bases with no gene match: 8. The CDR3 spans 16 residues. The CDR3 DNA reads as TGTGCCAGCAGCCTCACGACAGGGGTTACCTACAATGAGCAGTTCTTC. Translating gives CASSLTTGVTYNEQFF.

The chain carries TRBV7-9 and TRBJ2-6, with D uncertain. The germline gives CDR1 SEHNR, CDR2 FQNEAQ (reference sequence). Deletions cut 3 bases from V and 1 base from J, with 7 bases between. This CDR3 has 15 amino acids. CDR3 sequence: CASSLQRSGANVLTF. CDR3 nucleotides: TGTGCCAGCAGCTTGCAGAGATCTGGGGCCAACGTCCTGACTTTC.

This clone was observed a few times. J is TRBJ1-3 and V is TRBV2; D is ambiguous. This CDR3 contains 12 residues. V shed 3 bases and J shed 4 bases, with 4 bases lying between them. Germline V gives CDR1 SNHLY, CDR2 FYNNEI. The CDR3 DNA follows: TGTGCCAGCAGTGATGTGGGAAACACCATATATTTT. It specifies CASSDVGNTIYF.

This clone was counted only a few times. One junction end disagrees with the germline gene, perhaps due to a read error. The chain joins TRBV7-6 to TRBJ1-4; D unresolved. CDR1 and CDR2 from the germline V gene are SGHVS and FNYEAQ. The CDR3 totals 13 residues. CDR3 residues: CASSLFEDGEAVF. CDR3 DNA sequence: TGTGCCAGCAGCTTATTTGAAGATGGGGAGGCGGTTTTT.

Notes on this clone: This sample also contains other DNA sequences that code for the same CDR3. The chain links TRBV30 to TRBJ2-5; TRBD1 might be the D (5 bases). CDR1 and CDR2 from the germline V gene are GTSNPN and SVGIG (reference sequence). The CDR3 contains 13 residues. Trimming stripped 0 bases from V and 5 bases from J, with 10 bases between. CDR3 DNA: TGTGCCTGGAGTGTAGTAGGGGTTGAGACCCAGTACTTC. As protein: CAWSVVGVETQYF.

The chain is built from TRBV28 and TRBJ2-3, with D perhaps matching TRBD1 (6 bases). This CDR3 has 16 residues. V was cut by 7 bases and J by 0 bases, with 17 bases left in between. Germline V CDR1 and CDR2: MDHEN, SYDVKM. CDR3 loop: CASTKQGFWSTDTQYF. CDR3 nucleotides: TGTGCCAGCACAAAACAGGGCTTCTGGAGCACAGATACGCAGTATTTT.